These 3 T cell receptor beta chains were sequenced from one sample in a study of shared clonotypes between healthy human individuals. Generated by immunoSEQ multiplex PCR, the TCRdb table keeps only in-frame clones and is missing some. The sample has almost 750,000 clones, over 60% seen once. Sequenced input: memory CD4+ T cells sorted from blood. Documented subset: CD45RA-negative fraction. All receptors come from a woman aged 30 to 39 in good health.

The V and J genes are TRBV18 and TRBJ2-7; a weak D match, TRBD1 (6 bases). Trimming removed 2 bases at V and 5 bases at J, with 16 bases between. This CDR3 spans 15 amino acids. Germline CDR1 is KGHSH and CDR2 is LQKENI. The chain's CDR3 is CASSPSPTGMDEQYF. The CDR3 nucleotides read TGTGCCAGCTCACCAAGTCCCACAGGGATGGACGAGCAGTACTTC.

The chain links TRBV5-1 to TRBJ2-5; 13 nucleotides agree with TRBD2. This CDR3 has 17 residues. Germline loops: CDR1 SGHRS, CDR2 YFSETQ. The ends lost 0 bases at V and 1 base at J; junction bases unmatched: 3. CDR3 nucleotides: TGCGCCAGCAGCTTGGCTGGGACTAGCGGGGCCCAAGAGACCCAGTACTTC. The encoded protein is CASSLAGTSGAQETQYF.

Comment on this clone: This sequence may be a read error, since a much larger clone differs from it by one base. CDR3 sequence: CASSPMNTEAFF. The CDR3 coding sequence is TGTGCCAGCAGCCCAATGAACACTGAAGCTTTCTTT. The rearrangement joins TRBV7-9 to TRBJ1-1, with unresolved D. Germline loops: CDR1 SEHNR, CDR2 FQNEAQ (reference sequence). CDR3 length: 12 residues. Trimming removed 5 bases at V and 0 bases at J, with 4 bases between.